A selection of T cell receptor beta chains follows, all from one sample in a study of identical twins. TCRdb reprocessed the 5' RACE reads via MiXCR and lists one record per CDR3 protein. This sample yields 500,000 or so distinct CDR3 sequences, of which roughly an eighth are seen a single time; approximately 1% belongs to the top ten. This same sample was also taken into another study, of yellow fever vaccine responses in identical twins.

Sample: CD4+ T cells sorted from blood. The receptors were sampled from a woman aged 18-29 years in good health. Each CDR3 is given with its conserved first and last residue. A D gene is named only where the DNA matches it firmly. Expanded clones get a size class; other rows say once, few or many, or leave the size out.

clone size	J gene	D gene	V gene	CDR3 protein	CDR3 DNA
many	TRBJ2-4	-	TRBV12-3/TRBV12-4	CASSELAKNIQYF	TGTGCCAGCAGTGAGTTAGCCAAAAACATTCAGTACTTC
-	TRBJ2-3	-	TRBV24-1	CATSAQGTYTQYF	TGTGCCACCAGTGCCCAGGGCACATATACGCAGTATTTT
few	TRBJ1-5	-	TRBV27	CASSLNRVSNQPQHF	TGTGCCAGCAGTTTAAACAGAGTTAGCAATCAGCCCCAGCATTTT
-	TRBJ2-1	-	TRBV10-1	CASSVWLGDNEQFF	TGCGCCAGCAGTGTCTGGCTAGGGGACAATGAGCAGTTCTTC
few	TRBJ2-3	-	TRBV2	CASSVRSSPGTDTQYF	TGTGCCAGCAGTGTCCGATCTAGCCCGGGCACAGATACGCAGTATTTT
few	TRBJ2-3	TRBD1	TRBV20-1	CSARALDRGTDTQYF	TGCAGTGCTAGAGCTTTGGACAGGGGAACAGATACGCAGTATTTT
-	TRBJ2-3	-	TRBV3-1	CASSQDSAAVRNTGNTQYF	TGTGCCAGCAGCCAAGATAGTGCGGCTGTGAGGAACACAGGGAATACGCAGTATTTT
-	TRBJ2-7	TRBD2	TRBV12-3/TRBV12-4	CASSPTGTSGIYEQYF	TGTGCCAGCAGCCCGACCGGGACTAGCGGTATCTACGAGCAGTACTTC
-	TRBJ2-6	TRBD1	TRBV11-1	CASSFGVVFGTGLSGANVLTF	TGTGCCAGCAGCTTTGGAGTTGTGTTTGGGACAGGGCTCTCTGGGGCCAACGTCCTGACTTTC
-	TRBJ2-2	-	TRBV20-1	CSARDFKRANTGELFF	TGCAGTGCTAGAGATTTTAAGCGGGCGAACACCGGGGAGCTGTTTTTT
-	TRBJ2-3	TRBD2	TRBV5-1	CSVAGGEVTDTQYF	TGCTCCGTAGCGGGGGGAGAGGTCACAGATACGCAGTATTTT
-	TRBJ1-2	-	TRBV6-4	CASSRREGFYGYTF	TGTGCCAGCAGTCGACGGGAGGGCTTCTATGGCTACACCTTC
few	TRBJ2-1	TRBD2	TRBV5-1	CASTGTGGPHEQFF	TGCGCCAGCACAGGCACGGGGGGGCCCCATGAGCAGTTCTTC
-	TRBJ2-5	TRBD1	TRBV6-2/TRBV6-3	CASRQDRVWETQYF	TGTGCCAGCAGACAAGACAGGGTGTGGGAGACCCAGTACTTC
-	TRBJ2-3	-	TRBV6-5	CASSYSRVGGTDTQYF	TGTGCCAGCAGTTACTCCCGTGTAGGGGGCACAGATACGCAGTATTTT
many	TRBJ2-1	-	TRBV4-2	CASSLGGPSSYNEQFF	TGTGCCAGCAGCCTGGGGGGTCCGTCTTCCTACAATGAGCAGTTCTTC
few	TRBJ2-1	-	TRBV9	CASTRELAGNEQFF	TGTGCCAGCACCCGGGAGCTTGCTGGGAATGAGCAGTTCTTC
once	TRBJ2-1	-	TRBV5-6	CASSYRSLSTYNEQFF	TGTGCCAGCAGCTACCGGTCCCTTTCGACCTACAATGAGCAGTTCTTC
-	TRBJ1-4	-	TRBV7-9	CASSSSRGGATNEKLFF	TGTGCCAGCAGCTCCTCACGGGGTGGAGCAACTAATGAAAAACTGTTTTTT
few	TRBJ2-7	-	TRBV29-1	CSALRGRDSAYEQYF	TGCAGCGCCCTAAGGGGGAGGGACAGTGCCTACGAGCAGTACTTC
-	TRBJ2-1	TRBD2	TRBV3-1	CASSPRGLAGDNEQFF	TGTGCCAGCAGCCCGAGAGGCCTAGCGGGAGACAATGAGCAGTTCTTC
-	TRBJ2-7	-	TRBV9	CASSPGTLGREQYF	TGTGCCAGCAGCCCAGGAACCTTGGGGAGGGAGCAGTACTTC
-	TRBJ2-1	-	TRBV11-1	CASSPLGGQQGNTHYNEQFF	TGTGCCAGCAGCCCCCTTGGAGGACAACAGGGAAACACGCATTACAATGAGCAGTTCTTC
few	TRBJ2-6	-	TRBV6-1	CASKVSGANVLTF	TGTGCCAGCAAGGTTTCTGGGGCCAACGTCCTGACTTTC
-	TRBJ2-7	TRBD2	TRBV6-2/TRBV6-3	CASSKTSLDYEQYF	TGTGCCAGCAGTAAGACTAGCCTAGACTACGAGCAGTACTTC
few	TRBJ2-5	TRBD2	TRBV10-3	CAISDAVTSGSVKETQYF	TGTGCCATCAGTGACGCAGTGACTAGCGGGAGTGTAAAAGAGACCCAGTACTTC
few	TRBJ2-1	TRBD1	TRBV11-2	CASSSRQGGDYNEQFF	TGTGCCAGCAGCTCCCGACAGGGTGGGGACTACAATGAGCAGTTCTTC
-	TRBJ2-5	-	TRBV7-2	CASSLAAAALQETQYF	TGTGCCAGCAGCTTAGCGGCGGCGGCCCTCCAAGAGACCCAGTACTTC
-	TRBJ2-7	TRBD2	TRBV7-8	CASSMLAGAYEQYF	TGTGCCAGCAGCATGCTAGCGGGGGCCTACGAGCAGTACTTC
many	TRBJ2-1	TRBD2	TRBV28	CASNPGTSGFNEQFF	TGTGCCAGCAACCCTGGGACTAGTGGGTTTAATGAGCAGTTCTTC
-	TRBJ1-2	-	TRBV4-1	CASSQGPGGGSYGYTF	TGCGCCAGCAGCCAAGGTCCGGGGGGTGGGAGCTATGGCTACACCTTC
few	TRBJ2-6	-	TRBV5-1	CASSSIGGSGANVLTF	TGCGCCAGCAGCTCCATAGGGGGGTCTGGGGCCAACGTCCTGACTTTC
-	TRBJ2-3	TRBD2	TRBV7-6	CASSLVLSGSFDTQYF	TGTGCCAGCAGCTTAGTCCTTAGCGGGAGTTTTGATACGCAGTATTTT
-	TRBJ2-3	TRBD2	TRBV6-1	CASKIRLAGVFDTQYF	TGTGCCAGCAAAATCCGACTAGCGGGAGTTTTCGATACGCAGTATTTT
many	TRBJ2-1	TRBD2	TRBV5-1	CASSREGTSGYNEQFF	TGCGCCAGCAGCCGGGAAGGGACTAGCGGCTACAATGAGCAGTTCTTC
many	TRBJ2-1	-	TRBV6-2/TRBV6-3	CASSYRNSGQSNEQFF	TGTGCCAGCAGTTACAGAAACTCCGGACAGTCCAATGAGCAGTTCTTC
-	TRBJ2-1	-	TRBV7-2	CASSLDRKYNEQFF	TGTGCCAGCAGCTTAGACAGGAAATACAATGAGCAGTTCTTC
once	TRBJ2-3	-	TRBV7-2	CASSFPVSDTQYF	TGTGCCAGCAGCTTTCCGGTGTCGGATACGCAGTATTTT
many	TRBJ2-3	TRBD1	TRBV3-1	CASSTRTGMEYF	TGTGCCAGCAGCACACGGACAGGGATGGAGTATTTT
-	TRBJ1-6	-	TRBV27	CASSWGGRGSPLHF	TGTGCCAGCAGCTGGGGGGGCCGGGGGTCACCCCTCCACTTT
-	TRBJ2-7	TRBD1	TRBV12-3/TRBV12-4	CASTLGQESEQYF	TGTGCCAGCACCTTAGGACAGGAAAGCGAGCAGTACTTC
few	TRBJ2-2	TRBD1	TRBV3-1	CASSRGTGSNTGELFF	TGTGCCAGCAGCCGCGGGACAGGTTCGAACACCGGGGAGCTGTTTTTT
-	TRBJ1-2	-	TRBV28	CASSSPQGYGYTF	TGTGCCAGCAGTTCACCGCAGGGATATGGCTACACCTTC